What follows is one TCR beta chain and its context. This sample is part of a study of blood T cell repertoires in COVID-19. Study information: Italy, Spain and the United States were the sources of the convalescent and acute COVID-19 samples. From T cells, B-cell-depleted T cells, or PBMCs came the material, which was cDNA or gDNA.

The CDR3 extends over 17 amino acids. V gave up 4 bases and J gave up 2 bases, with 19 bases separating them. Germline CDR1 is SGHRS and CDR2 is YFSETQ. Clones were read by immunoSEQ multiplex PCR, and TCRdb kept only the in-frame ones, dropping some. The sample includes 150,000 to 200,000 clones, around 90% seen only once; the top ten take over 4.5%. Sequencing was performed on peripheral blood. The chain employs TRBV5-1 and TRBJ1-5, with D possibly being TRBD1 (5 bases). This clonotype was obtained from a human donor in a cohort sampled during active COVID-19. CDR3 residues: CASSPQPPGEGNQPQHF. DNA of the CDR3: TGCGCCAGCAGCCCCCAACCCCCGGGGGAGGGCAATCAGCCCCAGCATTTT. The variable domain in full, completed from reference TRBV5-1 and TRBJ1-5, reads KAGVTQTPRYLIKTRGQQVTLSCSPISGHRSVSWYQQTPGQGLQFLFEYFSETQRNKGNFPGRFSGRQFSNSRSEMNVSTLELGDSALYLCASSPQPPGEGNQPQHFGDGTRLSIL.